This T cell receptor beta chain was observed in a study of identical twins. TCRdb passed the 5' RACE reads through MiXCR, listing each CDR3 protein once. The sample records over 600,000 distinct CDR3 sequences, 21% being singletons. V lost 7 bases and J lost 4, with 19 bases in between. The CDR3 extends over 14 amino acids. Per germline, CDR1 SQVTM and CDR2 ANQGSEA. A few counts support this clonotype. In addition, the sample was reused for a study of T cells expressing NK-cell markers.

This sequence was found in a woman between 18 and 29 years old in good health. The chain combines TRBV29-1 with TRBJ2-5, with D perhaps matching TRBD2 (6 bases). Material: PBMCs. CDR3 in amino acids: CSAERILEGETQYF. CDR3 DNA: TGCAGCGCTGAGCGGATCTTGGAGGGAGAGACCCAGTACTTC.